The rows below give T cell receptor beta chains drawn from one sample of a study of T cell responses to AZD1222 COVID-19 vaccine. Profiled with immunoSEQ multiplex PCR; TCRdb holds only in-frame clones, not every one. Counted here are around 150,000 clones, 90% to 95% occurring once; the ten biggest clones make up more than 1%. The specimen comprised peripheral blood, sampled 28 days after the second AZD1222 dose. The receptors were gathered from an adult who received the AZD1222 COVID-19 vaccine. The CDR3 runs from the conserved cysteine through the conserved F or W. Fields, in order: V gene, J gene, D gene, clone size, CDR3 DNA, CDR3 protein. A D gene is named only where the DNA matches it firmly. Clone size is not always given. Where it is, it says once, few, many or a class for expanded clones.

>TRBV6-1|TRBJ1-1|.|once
TGTGCCAGCAGTGAACAGGGTGGTTTGAACACTGAAGCTTTCTTT
CASSEQGGLNTEAFF
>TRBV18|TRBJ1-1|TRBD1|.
TGTGCCAGCTCAGACCTCGGGACAGGGGCCCGAGCTTTCTTT
CASSDLGTGARAFF
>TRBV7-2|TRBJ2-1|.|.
TGTGCCAGCAGCCCGACCAGGCGGGACTCCTACAATGAGCAGTTCTTC
CASSPTRRDSYNEQFF
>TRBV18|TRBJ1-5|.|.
TGTGCCAGCTCACCACAAAGGGCCTCCGATCAGCCCCAGCATTTT
CASSPQRASDQPQHF
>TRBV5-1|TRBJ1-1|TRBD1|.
TGCGCCAGCAGGACCGACAGGGCGGGTGAAGCTTTCTTT
CASRTDRAGEAFF
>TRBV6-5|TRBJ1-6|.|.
TGTGCCAGCAGCGGTTCGACGGGGGCATATTCACCCCTCCACTTT
CASSGSTGAYSPLHF
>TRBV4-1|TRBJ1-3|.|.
TGCGCCAGCAGTCTTTTTGGGGACGAACAGGCCTCTGGAAACACCATATATTTT
CASSLFGDEQASGNTIYF
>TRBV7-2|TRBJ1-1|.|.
TGTGCCAGCAGCTTAGAAATCAGTACTGAAGCTTTCTTT
CASSLEISTEAFF
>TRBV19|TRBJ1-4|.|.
TGTGCCAGCCGGGAGGAGGGGGTATATGAAAAACTGTTTTTT
CASREEGVYEKLFF
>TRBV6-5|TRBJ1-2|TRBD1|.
TGTGCCAGCAGCAGACAGGGGGCAGGCTATGGCTACACCTTC
CASSRQGAGYGYTF
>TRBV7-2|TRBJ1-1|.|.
TGTGCCAGCAGCTTAGACGCAGGGCCCTTTTTCTTT
CASSLDAGPFFF
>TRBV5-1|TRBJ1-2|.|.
TGCGCCAGCAGCCCTCAACAGGGACTTGGCTATGGCTACACCTTC
CASSPQQGLGYGYTF
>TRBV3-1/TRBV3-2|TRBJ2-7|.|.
TGTGCCAGCAGCCTATATTACGAGCAGTACTTC
CASSLYYEQYF
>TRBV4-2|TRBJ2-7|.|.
TGTGCCAGCAGCCAAGATCTAACCTACTACGAGCAGTACTTC
CASSQDLTYYEQYF
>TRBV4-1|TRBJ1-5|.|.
TGCGCCAGCAGCCAAGTTGCCTTAACCCAGGGTCAGCCCCAGCATTTT
CASSQVALTQGQPQHF
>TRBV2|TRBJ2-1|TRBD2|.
TGTGCCAGCAGGAGGGAGCGGGGGCTTCGCAATGAGCAGTTCTTC
CASRRERGLRNEQFF
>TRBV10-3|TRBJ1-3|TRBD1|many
TGTGCCATCTTCCCAGGGGGTGCGAGGATGGGAGGAAACACCATATATTTT
CAIFPGGARMGGNTIYF
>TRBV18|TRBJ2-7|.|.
TGTGCCAGCTCAACAGGGTCCTACGAGCAGTACTTC
CASSTGSYEQYF
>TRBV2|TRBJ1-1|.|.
TGTGCCAGCAGTGAAGGGGCCAAGGCTTTCTTT
CASSEGAKAFF
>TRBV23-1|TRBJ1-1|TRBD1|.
TGCGCCAGCAGTCAAGGGGACAGGTCTCACACTGAAGCTTTCTTT
CASSQGDRSHTEAFF
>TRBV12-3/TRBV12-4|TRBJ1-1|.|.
TGTGCCAGCAGTTTAAGCCGTAGTGAAGCTTTCTTT
CASSLSRSEAFF
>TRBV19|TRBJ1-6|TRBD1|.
TGTGCCAGTAGCCCGACAGGGAATAATTCACCCCTCCACTTT
CASSPTGNNSPLHF
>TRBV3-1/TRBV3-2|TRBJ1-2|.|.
TGTGCCAGCAGCCAAGTTAGTGAGCGGAATGGCTACACCTTC
CASSQVSERNGYTF
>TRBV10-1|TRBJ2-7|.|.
TGCGCCAGCAGCCCCCTGGCAGGGCGATCCACCTACGAGCAGTACTTC
CASSPLAGRSTYEQYF
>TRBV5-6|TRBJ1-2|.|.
TGTGCCAGCAGCTTGGACAGAGTCTATGGCTACACCTTC
CASSLDRVYGYTF
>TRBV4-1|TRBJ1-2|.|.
TGCGCCAGCAGCCAAGAAAAGGGGCTCAGCTATGGCTACACCTTC
CASSQEKGLSYGYTF
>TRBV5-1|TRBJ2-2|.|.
TGCGCCAGCAGCTTGGATGCGGGGCGTGGTCAGACCGGGGAGCTGTTTTTT
CASSLDAGRGQTGELFF
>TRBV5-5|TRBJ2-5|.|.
TGTGCCAGCAGCTTGGAGGGGGAGACCCAGTACTTC
CASSLEGETQYF
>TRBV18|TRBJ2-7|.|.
TGTGCCAGCTCGCGACTCGGGAGCGAGCAGTACTTC
CASSRLGSEQYF
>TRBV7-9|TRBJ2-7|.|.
TGTGCCAGCAGCCATGAGGGCGGACTTCAGTACTTC
CASSHEGGLQYF
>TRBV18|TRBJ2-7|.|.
TGTGCCAGCTCACCACGGACATCCATCTCCTACGAGCAGTACTTC
CASSPRTSISYEQYF
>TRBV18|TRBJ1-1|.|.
TGTGCCAGCTCACCGGAGTCGAACACTGAAGCTTTCTTT
CASSPESNTEAFF
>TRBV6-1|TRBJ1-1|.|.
TGTGCCAGCAGTGAAAGTGCGTACACTGAAGCTTTCTTT
CASSESAYTEAFF
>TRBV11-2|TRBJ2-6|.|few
TGTGCCAGCAGCTTAGCTGGGGCCAACGTCCTGACTTTC
CASSLAGANVLTF
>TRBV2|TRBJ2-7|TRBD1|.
TGTGCCAGCCGGGACAGGTCCTACGAGCAGTACTTC
CASRDRSYEQYF